This T cell receptor (beta chain) was found in a study of naive and memory T cell subsets. Adult healthy volunteers gave 2.5 ml peripheral blood for whole-blood RNA. The library had UMIs added by 3' ligation of an oligonucleotide to TCR cDNA. Reverse transcription of blood and skin TCR RNA was primed at alpha and beta constant regions. Ligated cDNA underwent four rounds of PCR with nested alpha and beta constant region primers and SP2. TCRdb itself ran the 5' RACE reads through MiXCR, one entry per CDR3 protein. The table has tens of thousands of distinct CDR3 sequences, about 4.4% seen once. This clonotype was found many times. The receptor was derived from a male donor in good health.

Here the CDR3 DNA reads TGTGCCATCAGGGGGGGGAATAGCAATCAGCCCCAGCATTTT. It is translated as CAIRGGNSNQPQHF. This chain links TRBV10-3 with TRBJ1-5; D is perhaps TRBD1 (5 bases). The V gene's germline CDR1 is ENHRY and CDR2 SYGVKD. This CDR3 is 14 amino acids long. V was cut by 6 bases and J by 0 bases, with 9 bases left in between.